The next 26 T cell receptor beta chains were all read from a single sample in a study of a mutant IDH1 vaccine in newly diagnosed glioma. The time point: week 5, during vaccination. Vaccination used 300 ug of mutant IDH1 20-mer peptide per dose, with topical imiquimod. Clones were read by immunoSEQ multiplex PCR, and TCRdb kept only the in-frame ones, dropping some. The sample includes around 35,000 clones, about four fifths seen only once; the top ten take 24%. These receptors have no identified antigens. The starting material was PBMCs, obtained from a glioma patient whose treatment included an IDH1 peptide vaccine. Receptor source: a man under 40 with glioma.

This clone was seen a single time. The rearrangement links TRBV27 to TRBJ2-1, with D possibly matching TRBD2 (5 bases). V lost 4 bases and J 5 bases, leaving 15 bases between the germline ends. In germline, CDR1 is MNHEY, CDR2 SMNVEV (reference sequence). The CDR3 is made up of 15 amino acids. CDR3 residues: CASSSLGSLNNEQFF. The DNA for the CDR3 is TGTGCCAGCAGTTCCTTGGGGAGCCTTAACAATGAGCAGTTCTTC.

CDR3 nucleotide sequence: TGCAGCGGGGGGGCGAGCTCCTACAATGAGCAGTTCTTC. Translating it yields CSGGASSYNEQFF. V gene TRBV29-1 combines with J gene TRBJ2-1, with D perhaps TRBD1 or TRBD2 (6 bases each). Per the germline V gene, CDR1 is SQVTM and CDR2 is ANQGSEA. CDR3 length: 13 amino acids. The V and J ends lost 7 bases and 0 bases respectively, with 10 bases between them.

The chain combines TRBV5-1 with TRBJ1-4; D remains ambiguous. The CDR3 loop spans 15 amino acids. CDR1 is SGHRS and CDR2 is YFSETQ in the germline V gene. Trimming cost V 4 bases and J 3 bases, with 13 bases left between them. The CDR3 bases are TGCGCCAGCAGCCTGGGAGGGATACCTAATGAAAAACTGTTTTTT. This encodes CASSLGGIPNEKLFF.

This rearrangement joins TRBV30 to TRBJ1-2, with D hard to call. Trimming took off 5 bases at V and 2 bases at J, with 12 bases between the two ends. The CDR3 length is 13 residues. Germline CDR1 GTSNPN, CDR2 SVGIG (reference sequence). The CDR3 is CAWGGIGNYGYTF. CDR3 sequence (DNA): TGTGCCTGGGGAGGGATCGGAAACTATGGCTACACCTTC.

The chain joins TRBV19 to TRBJ2-4; D gene ambiguous. CDR1 is LNHDA and CDR2 is SQIVND in the germline V gene (reference sequence). Trimming took 6 bases from V and 0 from J, leaving 12 bases between them. This CDR3 contains 15 residues. The CDR3 sequence is CASSLQSVAKNIQYF. In DNA form, the CDR3 reads TGTGCCAGTAGCCTACAGAGCGTAGCCAAAAACATTCAGTACTTC.

This sequence joins TRBV10-3 and TRBJ1-6; D gene uncertain. V lost 2 bases and J 7 bases, leaving 9 bases between the germline ends. Per germline, CDR1 ENHRY and CDR2 SYGVKD. The CDR3 totals 14 residues. For the CDR3, the DNA is TGTGCCATCAGTGAGCTAGGAGAGAATTCACCCCTCCACTTT. Translation: CAISELGENSPLHF.

V gene TRBV30 combines with J gene TRBJ1-1, with D tentatively TRBD1 (6 bases). This CDR3 has 12 residues. V was clipped by 0 bases and J by 6 bases, with 8 bases between them. Germline CDR1 and CDR2: GTSNPN and SVGIG (reference sequence). CDR3 loop: CAWSVRQAEAFF. The CDR3 DNA reads as TGTGCCTGGAGTGTTAGACAGGCTGAAGCTTTCTTT.

This sequence joins TRBV2 and TRBJ1-5; D not certain. The germline gives CDR1 SNHLY, CDR2 FYNNEI. The CDR3 length is 15 residues. Deletions cut 3 bases from V and 0 bases from J, with 9 bases between. CDR3 loop: CASSDYSFSNQPQHF. The CDR3 DNA sequence: TGTGCCAGCAGTGACTACTCGTTTAGCAATCAGCCCCAGCATTTT.

This chain uses TRBV28 with TRBJ1-1; TRBD1 matches 7 bases. The germline CDR1 and CDR2 sequences are MDHEN and SYDVKM. The length of the CDR3 is 13 residues. V lost 6 bases and J lost 5; bases outside the gene matches: 6. The DNA of the CDR3 is TGTGCCAGCAGAGGGGGCCAGGGGACTGAAGCTTTCTTT. Translating it yields CASRGGQGTEAFF. The full variable domain, with the rest looked up from reference TRBV28 and TRBJ1-1, is DVKVTQSSRYLVKRTGEKVFLECVQDMDHENMFWYRQDPGLGLRLIYFSYDVKMKEKGDIPEGYSVSREKKERFSLILESASTNQTSMYLCASRGGQGTEAFFGQGTRLTVV.

This chain joins TRBV6-1 and TRBJ2-7, with 8 bases lining up with TRBD1. J lost 3 bases, V lost 3 bases, and 1 base had no gene match. Germline CDR1 is MNHNS and CDR2 is SASEGT. The CDR3 length is 13 residues. CDR3 DNA sequence: TGTGCCAGCAGTGATGGACAGGGCTACGAGCAGTACTTC. Translated: CASSDGQGYEQYF.

This chain links TRBV2 with TRBJ2-3, with D perhaps matching TRBD2 (6 bases). Germline lookup yields CDR1 SNHLY and CDR2 FYNNEI. The germline V and J ends were trimmed by 8 bases and 0 bases, with 12 bases remaining between them. The CDR3 is 14 amino acids. The CDR3 loop reads CASAGGPSTDTQYF. The CDR3 DNA sequence: TGTGCCAGCGCTGGAGGGCCTAGCACAGATACGCAGTATTTT.

The chain recombines TRBV14 with TRBJ2-3; 7 bases map to TRBD1. Per the germline V gene, CDR1 is SGHDN and CDR2 is FVKESK. CDR3 size: 13 residues. Trimming cost V 8 bases and J 6 bases; bases outside gene matches: 8. The CDR3 loop is CASRRQGLDTQYF. CDR3 sequence (DNA): TGTGCCAGCCGACGACAGGGATTGGATACGCAGTATTTT.

The J gene is TRBJ2-7, the V gene TRBV18; 9 nucleotides match TRBD1. J gave up 7 bases and V 8 bases, and 15 bases lay outside the gene matches. The CDR3 loop spans 15 amino acids. Germline CDR1 is KGHSH and CDR2 is LQKENI. The DNA of the CDR3 is TGTGCCAGCAGTCTCGGGACAGGGAGATTGGGGGAGCAGTACTTC. This translates into CASSLGTGRLGEQYF.

The chain is built from TRBV19 and TRBJ2-2, with TRBD1 identical over 7 bases. Trimming took 5 bases from V and 3 from J; bases not matched to a gene: 3. CDR3 length: 14 amino acids. In germline, CDR1 is LNHDA, CDR2 SQIVND (reference sequence). CDR3 nucleotides: TGTGCCAGTAGTTCGGACAGGTACACCGGGGAGCTGTTTTTT. This encodes CASSSDRYTGELFF.

The chain couples TRBV30 to TRBJ2-5; 12 bases align to TRBD2. The V segment lost 4 bases and the J segment 11 bases; nucleotides outside the gene matches: 14. CDR1 is GTSNPN and CDR2 is SVGIG in the germline V gene (reference sequence). The CDR3 contains 15 residues. The CDR3 DNA follows: TGTGCCTGGAACCTACTAGCGGGGGGCCCGGTGTCTCAGTACTTC. It translates to CAWNLLAGGPVSQYF.

V usage is TRBV7-6 and J usage is TRBJ1-6; unclear D gene. Per germline, CDR1 SGHVS and CDR2 FNYEAQ. Trimming stripped 3 bases from V and 1 base from J, with 4 bases between. CDR3 length: 14 amino acids. Written as DNA, the CDR3 is TGTGCCAGCAGCTTGGGTTCCTATAATTCACCCCTCCACTTT. This translates into CASSLGSYNSPLHF.

This sequence joins TRBV6-5 and TRBJ2-7; a weak D match, TRBD1 (5 bases). Trimming left V 6 bases short and J 3 bases short, with 12 bases between. Germline CDR1 is MNHEY and CDR2 is SVGAGI. The CDR3 is 13 amino acids. As DNA, the CDR3 is TGTGCCAGCAGGTATGGGGCTAACTACGAGCAGTACTTC. This codes for CASRYGANYEQYF.

The V gene is TRBV5-1, the J gene TRBJ1-5; unclear D gene. The CDR3 runs to 15 residues. Germline values: CDR1 SGHRS, CDR2 YFSETQ. V was shortened by 0 bases and J by 0 bases, with 7 bases between the two germline ends. The CDR3, as DNA: TGCGCCAGCAGCTTGGGCGGATCTAGCAATCAGCCCCAGCATTTT. Translated: CASSLGGSSNQPQHF.

This chain links TRBV4-1 with TRBJ2-1; TRBD1 might be the D (5 bases). V shed 6 bases and J shed 8 bases, with 5 bases lying between them. The CDR3 has 10 amino acids. CDR1 is MGHRA and CDR2 is YSYEKL in the germline V gene. The CDR3 region has the DNA TGCGCCAGCAGAGGGGATGAGCAGTTCTTC. As protein: CASRGDEQFF.

The gene calls are TRBV29-1 and TRBJ2-1, with 8 bases identical to TRBD1. The germline gives CDR1 SQVTM, CDR2 ANQGSEA. The V gene end was trimmed by 6 bases and the J gene end by 7 bases; junction bases not matched to a gene: 11. The CDR3 loop spans 14 amino acids. CDR3 coding DNA: TGCAGCGTAACACAGGGGGTTCTAAAAAATGAGCAGTTCTTC. Translated, it gives CSVTQGVLKNEQFF.

The rearrangement links TRBV14 to TRBJ1-2, with 7 nucleotides matching TRBD1. The CDR3 is 15 amino acids. Losses at the gene ends were 3 bases for V and 4 bases for J; bases not matched to a gene: 8. Looked up from germline, CDR1 is SGHDN and CDR2 is FVKESK. CDR3 region: CASSQATGASYGYTF. The DNA of the CDR3 is TGTGCCAGCAGCCAGGCTACAGGGGCGAGCTATGGCTACACCTTC.

This chain links TRBV30 with TRBJ1-5, with TRBD1 identical over 12 bases. The CDR3 is 15 residues long. V lost 5 bases and J lost 3; bases outside the gene matches: 5. The germline gives CDR1 GTSNPN, CDR2 SVGIG (reference sequence). The CDR3 reads CAWHPGQGANQPQHF. DNA for the CDR3: TGTGCCTGGCATCCGGGACAGGGGGCCAATCAGCCCCAGCATTTT.

The J gene is TRBJ2-3, the V gene TRBV7-2, with TRBD1 identical over 9 bases. The CDR3 totals 15 residues. Germline V gives CDR1 SGHTA, CDR2 FQGNSA. V was clipped by 3 bases and J by 3 bases; unmatched bases: 4. DNA of the CDR3: TGTGCCAGCAGCTTCTGGACAGGGGATACAGATACGCAGTATTTT. Protein product: CASSFWTGDTDTQYF.

This rearrangement joins TRBV28 to TRBJ1-5, with 8 nucleotides matching TRBD1. CDR1 is MDHEN, CDR2 SYDVKM, per germline. The CDR3 sequence is 12 residues long. Trimming cost V 7 bases and J 10 bases; bases outside gene matches: 6. In DNA form, the CDR3 reads TGTGCCAGCAAACCGACAGGGGAACCCCAGCATTTT. Amino acids: CASKPTGEPQHF.

The V call is TRBV6-5, the J call TRBJ2-5; 13 bases line up with TRBD2. This CDR3 contains 15 residues. V was pared by 7 bases and J by 2 bases, with 4 bases of the junction left unmatched. The V gene's germline CDR1 is MNHEY and CDR2 SVGAGI. The CDR3 region is CASKLAGGTQETQYF. CDR3 DNA: TGTGCCAGCAAACTAGCGGGAGGGACTCAAGAGACCCAGTACTTC.

The chain has TRBV15 and TRBJ1-4; D is unclear. Germline V gives CDR1 LNHNV, CDR2 YYDKDF (reference sequence). Trimming pared 6 bases from V and 7 bases from J, leaving 18 bases between. This CDR3 region has 15 residues. Here the CDR3 reads CATRPGARFSEKLFF. The DNA for the CDR3 is TGTGCCACCAGACCCGGCGCCAGGTTCTCTGAAAAACTGTTTTTT.